This T cell receptor (beta chain) emerged from a study of technical replicates of blood from four donors. The table came from immunoSEQ multiplex PCR; TCRdb's copy has only in-frame clones and leaves some out. The table has 65,000 to 90,000 clones, roughly nine tenths seen once. Sequenced material: T cells isolated from PBMCs. The receptor's source is a human donor in good health.

DNA of the CDR3: TGCGCCAGCAGCCAAGTTGGCCAGCCCCAGCATTTT. This codes for CASSQVGQPQHF. The chain recombines TRBV4-1 with TRBJ1-5; D is uncertain. Germline V gene sequence: CDR1 MGHRA, CDR2 YSYEKL. The CDR3 covers 12 residues. V lost 1 base and J 7 bases, leaving 5 bases between the germline ends.